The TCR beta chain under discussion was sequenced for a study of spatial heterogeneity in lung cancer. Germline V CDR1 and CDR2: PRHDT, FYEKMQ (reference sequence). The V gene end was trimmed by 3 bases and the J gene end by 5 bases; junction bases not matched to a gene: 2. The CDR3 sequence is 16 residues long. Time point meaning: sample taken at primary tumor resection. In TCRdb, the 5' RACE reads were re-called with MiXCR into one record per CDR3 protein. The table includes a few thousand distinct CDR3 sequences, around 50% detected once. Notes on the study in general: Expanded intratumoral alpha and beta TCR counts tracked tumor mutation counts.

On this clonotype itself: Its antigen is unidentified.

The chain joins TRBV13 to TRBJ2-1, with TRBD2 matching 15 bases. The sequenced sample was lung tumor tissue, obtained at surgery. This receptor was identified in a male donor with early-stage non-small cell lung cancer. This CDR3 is CASSFGLAGGHNEQFF. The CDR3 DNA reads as TGTGCCAGCAGCTTCGGACTAGCGGGGGGGCACAATGAGCAGTTCTTC.